This T cell receptor beta chain was retrieved from a study of blood T cells in healthy people across ages. With 4 bases removed from V and 0 bases from J, the gap between germline ends came to 8 bases. This CDR3 has 14 amino acids. CDR1 and CDR2 (germline): SGHRS, YFSETQ. This clonotype showed up many times. The target antigen is unknown. Per-sample yields of isolated PBMCs were at least 6 million. Study results and caveats: Per million T cells, TCR beta diversity dropped roughly linearly as age increased.

For the second PCR, which ran for roughly 6 to 11 cycles, a sample-barcoded 5' primer and a J-beta primer mix were used. From the 5' RACE reads, TCRdb called clonotypes with MiXCR, one entry per CDR3 protein. Among some 930,000 distinct CDR3 sequences listed, about 29% were seen once. Another study also made use of these data, one on T cells of mothers and their children. That source adds: A few healthy Caucasian mothers, along with their six children, served as the donors. Pairs that are related and pairs that are unrelated have TCR recombination output shaped similarly by thymic selection.

The receptor's source is a woman in her thirties or forties in good health. The rearrangement uses TRBV5-1 and TRBJ2-4; D unresolved. Sequenced input: blood. CDR3 region: CASSQDPAKNIQYF. CDR3 in DNA: TGCGCCAGCAGCCAGGACCCAGCCAAAAACATTCAGTACTTC.